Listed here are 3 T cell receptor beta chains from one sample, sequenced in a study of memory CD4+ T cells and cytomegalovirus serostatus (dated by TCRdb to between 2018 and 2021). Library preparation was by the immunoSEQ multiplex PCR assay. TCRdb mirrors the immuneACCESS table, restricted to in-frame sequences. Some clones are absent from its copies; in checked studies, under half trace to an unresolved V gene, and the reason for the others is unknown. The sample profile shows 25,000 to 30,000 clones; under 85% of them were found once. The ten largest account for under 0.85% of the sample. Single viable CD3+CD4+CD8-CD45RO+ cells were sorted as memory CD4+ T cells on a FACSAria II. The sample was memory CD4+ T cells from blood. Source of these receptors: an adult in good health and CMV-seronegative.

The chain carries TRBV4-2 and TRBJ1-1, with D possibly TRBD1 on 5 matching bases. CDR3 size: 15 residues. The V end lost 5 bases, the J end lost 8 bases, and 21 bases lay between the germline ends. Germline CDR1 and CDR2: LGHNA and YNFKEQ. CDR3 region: CASSYNYDRTSEAFF. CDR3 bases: TGTGCCAGCAGCTACAACTACGACAGAACGTCGGAAGCTTTCTTT.

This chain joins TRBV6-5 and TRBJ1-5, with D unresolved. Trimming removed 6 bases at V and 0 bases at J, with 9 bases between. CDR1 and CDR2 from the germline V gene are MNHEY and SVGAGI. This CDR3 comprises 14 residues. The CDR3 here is CASSSLNSNQPQHF. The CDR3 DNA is TGTGCCAGCAGCTCTTTAAATAGCAATCAGCCCCAGCATTTT.

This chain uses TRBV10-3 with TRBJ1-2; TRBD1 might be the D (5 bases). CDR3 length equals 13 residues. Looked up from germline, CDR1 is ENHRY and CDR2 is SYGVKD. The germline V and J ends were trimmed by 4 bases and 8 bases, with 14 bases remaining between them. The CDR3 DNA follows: TGTGCCATCAGTGTAAGCAGGGATGAAGGCTACACCTTC. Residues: CAISVSRDEGYTF.